This entry features one T cell receptor (beta chain) sequence. Its antigen is still unknown. The data originate from a study of a mutant IDH1 vaccine in newly diagnosed glioma. The overall study: The sex distribution of treated patients was about 62% male and around 38% female, with a mean age of 40.4 years. Most patients had received both radiotherapy and temozolomide, the prior options being radiotherapy, temozolomide, or both.

Time point noted: baseline, week 1 (first vaccination visit). Treatment denoted: pre-vaccination baseline after standard-of-care therapy. Overall study results and limits: Pseudoprogression appeared independent of alterations in top peripheral clonotypes.

The repertoire was sequenced with immunoSEQ multiplex PCR; TCRdb's copy has only in-frame clones and lacks some. Of about 23,000 clones listed, about nine tenths are singletons. Specimen: PBMCs, collected from a glioma patient treated with radiotherapy, temozolomide or both. The receptor was derived from a man aged 25 to 40 with glioma.

CDR3 sequence reads: CASSLSGRTDEQFF. The DNA for the CDR3 is TGTGCCAGCAGCTTGAGCGGTCGGACGGATGAGCAGTTCTTC. This chain uses TRBV7-8 with TRBJ2-1; TRBD2 is a possible D gene (5 bases). V lost 3 bases, J lost 8 bases, and 14 bases lay in between. Per the germline V gene, CDR1 is SGHVS and CDR2 is FQNEAQ. The CDR3 is 14 amino acids.